This T cell receptor (beta chain) was recovered during a study of blood T cell repertoires in COVID-19. Study in general: From the United States, Italy and Spain came samples of acute and convalescent COVID-19. Sources were T cells, B-cell-depleted T cells, or PBMCs; the material itself was cDNA or gDNA.

Enrolled during active infection, Seattle patients were then followed longitudinally. V dropped 8 bases and J dropped 6 bases, with 20 bases sitting between them. This CDR3 region has 14 residues. Per the germline V gene, CDR1 is SGHRS and CDR2 is YFSETQ. The protocol was immunoSEQ multiplex PCR, while the TCRdb copy is restricted to in-frame clones and leaves out a portion. The data hold under 450,000 clones, with approximately 86% observed a single time. The receptor was isolated from a woman in her sixties with COVID-19, enrolled during active disease. This sequence joins TRBV5-1 and TRBJ2-5; D gene uncertain. The sequenced material came from peripheral blood. The CDR3 protein is CASSSAVRVKTQYF. In DNA, the CDR3 is TGCGCCAGTAGCAGTGCGGTGCGCGTGAAGACCCAGTACTTC.